The clone carrying this TCR beta chain has a count of ten or more. The antigen is undetermined. This sample is drawn from a study of CD8+CD57+ T cells in acquired aplastic anemia. Looking at the study overall: Sorting CD4+ and CD8+ cells gave DNA averaging about 3.2 ug. CD4+ reads averaged about 10 million in healthy donors.

TCR beta VDJ and CDR3 were profiled, and genomic DNA was the template. Each CDR3 protein gets one entry after TCRdb re-called the reads with MiXCR. The sample yields around 150,000 distinct CDR3 sequences, approximately 41% seen once. Study-wide results and caveats: A set of 25 to 35 CD8+ CDR3 sequences was shared between patients and controls, and these sequences appeared highly expressed in patients. Controls did not differ significantly from patients in CD8+ Simpson's diversity.

The clonotype was recovered from a human donor in good health, serving as a control. The source material was sorted CD4+, CD8+, or CD8+CD57+ T cells (not recorded which) from PBMCs.

The CDR3 DNA follows: TGTGCCAGCAGCTTAGCGCCGGGAGGGGTCCAAGAGACCCAGTACTTC. It specifies CASSLAPGGVQETQYF. V usage is TRBV7-2 and J usage is TRBJ2-5, with 8 bases aligning to TRBD2. The germline V gene has CDR1 SGHTA and CDR2 FQGNSA. The CDR3 is made up of 16 amino acids. V shed 0 bases and J 1 base; nucleotides not matched to a gene: 4.